The rows below give T cell receptor beta chains drawn from one sample of a study of CD8+CD57+ T cells in acquired aplastic anemia. TCRdb independently ran MiXCR on the reads; one entry per CDR3 protein. There are nearly 60,000 distinct CDR3 sequences in the sample; 57% occur only once, and about 16% lies in the top ten. The specimen was sorted CD4+, CD8+, or CD8+CD57+ T cells (not recorded which) from PBMCs. The receptors shown here come from a human donor with aplastic anemia. CDR3s include the opening cysteine and the closing phenylalanine or tryptophan. Each record gives: J gene, clone size, D gene, V gene, CDR3 protein, CDR3 DNA. D genes are given only for firm matches. Expanded clones are given a class, and other clones once, few, many or no size at all.

TRBJ1-1 | many | NA | TRBV5-1 | CASSLARNTEAFF | TGCGCCAGCAGCTTGGCCAGGAACACTGAAGCTTTCTTT
TRBJ1-2 | NA | NA | TRBV29-1 | CSMPENQGYGYTF | TGCAGCATGCCGGAAAACCAGGGCTATGGCTACACCTTC
TRBJ2-1 | many | NA | TRBV12-3/TRBV12-4 | CATDQSTAYNEQFF | TGTGCCACCGACCAGTCAACAGCTTACAATGAGCAGTTCTTC
TRBJ2-1 | NA | NA | TRBV7-9 | CASSSWTDNEQFF | TGTGCCAGCAGCTCGTGGACTGACAATGAGCAGTTCTTC
TRBJ2-7 | NA | TRBD1 | TRBV2 | CASSRGQSSYEQYF | TGTGCCAGCAGCAGGGGACAGAGCTCCTACGAGCAGTACTTC
TRBJ1-1 | NA | NA | TRBV10-2 | CAGSDAATEAFF | TGCGCCGGCAGTGATGCCGCGACCGAAGCTTTCTTT
TRBJ1-2 | NA | NA | TRBV19 | CASSKTLAGYGYTF | TGTGCCAGTAGTAAGACGTTGGCAGGGTATGGCTACACCTTC
TRBJ2-2 | NA | NA | TRBV10-3 | CASSGRNTGELFF | TGTGCCAGCAGCGGACGGAACACCGGGGAGCTGTTTTTT
TRBJ2-2 | NA | NA | TRBV10-1 | CASSGGQISSTGELFF | TGCGCCAGCAGTGGTGGACAGATCTCGAGCACCGGGGAGCTGTTTTTT
TRBJ2-7 | NA | TRBD1 | TRBV29-1 | CSVADRVGHEQYF | TGCAGCGTCGCGGACAGGGTCGGCCACGAGCAGTACTTC
TRBJ2-1 | medium-sized | NA | TRBV10-2 | CASSRTENEQFF | TGCGCCAGCAGTAGGACGGAGAATGAGCAGTTCTTC
TRBJ2-5 | NA | TRBD1 | TRBV10-3 | CAISELTGGQETQYF | TGTGCCATCAGTGAGTTGACAGGGGGCCAGGAGACCCAGTACTTC
TRBJ1-6 | NA | NA | TRBV19 | CASTTGPGGSPLHF | TGTGCCAGTACCACGGGACCGGGTGGTTCACCCCTCCACTTT
TRBJ2-7 | NA | TRBD2 | TRBV7-6 | CASSLAGGVDEQYF | TGTGCCAGCAGCTTAGCGGGGGGGGTCGACGAGCAGTACTTC
TRBJ1-4 | NA | NA | TRBV20-1 | CSANPGEKLFF | TGCAGTGCTAACCCAGGGGAAAAACTGTTTTTT
TRBJ1-5 | NA | NA | TRBV7-2 | CASSGGIRNQPQHF | TGTGCCAGCAGCGGGGGGATCCGCAATCAGCCCCAGCATTTT
TRBJ2-7 | NA | TRBD1 | TRBV13 | CASSLGTGWDYEQYF | TGTGCCAGCAGCCTCGGGACAGGGTGGGACTACGAGCAGTACTTC
TRBJ1-2 | few | NA | TRBV10-2 | CASYAAGIYGYTF | TGCGCCAGCTACGCAGCCGGGATCTATGGCTACACCTTC